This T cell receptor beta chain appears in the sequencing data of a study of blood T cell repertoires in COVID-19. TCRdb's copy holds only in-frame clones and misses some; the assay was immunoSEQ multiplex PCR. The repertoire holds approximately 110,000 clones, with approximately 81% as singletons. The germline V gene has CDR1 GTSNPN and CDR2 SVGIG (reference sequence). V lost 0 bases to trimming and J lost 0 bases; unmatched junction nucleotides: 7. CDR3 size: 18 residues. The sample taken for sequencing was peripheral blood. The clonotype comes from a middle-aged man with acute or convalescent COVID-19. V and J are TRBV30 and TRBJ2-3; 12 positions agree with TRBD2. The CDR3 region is CAWSVVTSGGTSTDTQYF. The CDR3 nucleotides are TGTGCCTGGAGTGTAGTAACTAGCGGGGGGACTAGCACAGATACGCAGTATTTT. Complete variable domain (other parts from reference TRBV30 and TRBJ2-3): SQTIHQWPATLVQPVGSPLSLECTVEGTSNPNLYWYRQAAGRGLQLLFYSVGIGQISSEVPQNLSASRPQDRQFILSSKKLLLSDSGFYLCAWSVVTSGGTSTDTQYFGPGTRLTVL.